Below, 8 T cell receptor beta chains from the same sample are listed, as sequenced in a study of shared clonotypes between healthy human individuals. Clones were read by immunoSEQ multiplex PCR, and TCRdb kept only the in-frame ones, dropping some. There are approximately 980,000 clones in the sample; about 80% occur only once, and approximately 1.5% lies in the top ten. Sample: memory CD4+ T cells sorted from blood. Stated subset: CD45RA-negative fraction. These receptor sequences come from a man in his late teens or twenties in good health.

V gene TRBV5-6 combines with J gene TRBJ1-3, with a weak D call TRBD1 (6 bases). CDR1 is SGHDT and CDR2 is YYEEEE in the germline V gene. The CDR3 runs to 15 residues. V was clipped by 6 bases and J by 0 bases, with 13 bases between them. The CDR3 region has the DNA TGTGCCAGCACCCACACCAGGGGCTCTGGAAACACCATATATTTT. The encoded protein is CASTHTRGSGNTIYF.

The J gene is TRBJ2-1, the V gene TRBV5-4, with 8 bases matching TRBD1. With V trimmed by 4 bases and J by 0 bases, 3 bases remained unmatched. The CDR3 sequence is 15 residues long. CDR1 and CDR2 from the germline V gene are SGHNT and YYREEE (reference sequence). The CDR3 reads CASSHTGGSYNEQFF. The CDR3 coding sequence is TGTGCCAGCAGCCACACAGGGGGCTCCTACAATGAGCAGTTCTTC.

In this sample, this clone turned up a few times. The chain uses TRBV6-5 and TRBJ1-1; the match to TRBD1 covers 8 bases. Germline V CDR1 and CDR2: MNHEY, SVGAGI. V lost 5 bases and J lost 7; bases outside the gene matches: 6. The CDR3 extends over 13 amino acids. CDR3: CASSRSGGDEAFF. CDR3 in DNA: TGTGCCAGCAGTCGCTCAGGGGGCGATGAAGCTTTCTTT.

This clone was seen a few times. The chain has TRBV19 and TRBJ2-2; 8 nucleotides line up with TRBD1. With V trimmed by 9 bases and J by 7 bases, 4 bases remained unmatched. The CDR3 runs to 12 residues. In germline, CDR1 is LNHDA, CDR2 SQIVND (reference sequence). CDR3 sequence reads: CASDRGGGELFF. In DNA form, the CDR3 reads TGTGCCAGCGACAGGGGTGGCGGGGAGCTGTTTTTT.

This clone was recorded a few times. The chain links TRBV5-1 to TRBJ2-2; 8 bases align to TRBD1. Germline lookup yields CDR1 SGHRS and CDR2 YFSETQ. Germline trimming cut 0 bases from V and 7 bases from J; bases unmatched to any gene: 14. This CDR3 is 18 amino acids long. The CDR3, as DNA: TGCGCCAGCAGCTTGGAGTTACTTGCGACAGGGGCGCACGGGGAGCTGTTTTTT. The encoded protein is CASSLELLATGAHGELFF.

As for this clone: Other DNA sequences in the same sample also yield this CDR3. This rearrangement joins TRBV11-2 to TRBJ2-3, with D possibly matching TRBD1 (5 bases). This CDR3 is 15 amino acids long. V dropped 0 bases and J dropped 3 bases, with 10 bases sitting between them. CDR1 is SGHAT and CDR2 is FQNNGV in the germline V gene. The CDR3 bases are TGTGCCAGCAGCTTAGATGGCAGGGTGACAGATACGCAGTATTTT. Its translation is CASSLDGRVTDTQYF.

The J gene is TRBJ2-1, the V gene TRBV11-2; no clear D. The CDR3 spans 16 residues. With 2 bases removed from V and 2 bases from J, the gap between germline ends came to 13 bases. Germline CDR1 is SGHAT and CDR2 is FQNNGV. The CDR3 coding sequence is TGTGCCAGCAGCTTAAGAGACCCATACACCTACAATGAGCAGTTCTTC. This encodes CASSLRDPYTYNEQFF.

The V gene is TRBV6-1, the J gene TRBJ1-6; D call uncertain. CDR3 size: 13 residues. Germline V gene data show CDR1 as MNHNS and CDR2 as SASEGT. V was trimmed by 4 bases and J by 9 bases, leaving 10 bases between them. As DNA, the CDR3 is TGTGCCAGCAGTGCAGGATTGTCTTCACCCCTCCACTTT. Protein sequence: CASSAGLSSPLHF.